The T cell receptor beta chain described here comes from a study of blood T cell repertoires in COVID-19. The method was immunoSEQ multiplex PCR; TCRdb's version includes in-frame clones alone and lacks a portion of them. The repertoire consists of a few hundred thousand clones, with 80% to 95% occurring once and the leading ten covering around 6.8%. This clone came up a few times. Germline CDR1 is MNHEY and CDR2 is SVGAGI. Trimming cost V 5 bases and J 7 bases, with 9 bases left between them. The CDR3 length is 11 residues. The clonotype originates from a woman in her twenties or thirties with COVID-19, enrolled during active disease. The chain employs TRBV6-5 and TRBJ2-7; tentative D call: TRBD2 (5 bases). The specimen sequenced was peripheral blood. For the CDR3, the DNA is TGTGCCAGCAGTCGTTCGGGAGAGCAGTACTTC. Its translation is CASSRSGEQYF.